This T cell receptor (beta chain) was found in a study of cytomegalovirus exposure and HLA in healthy donors. In germline, CDR1 is SNHLY, CDR2 FYNNEI. V lost 6 bases to trimming and J lost 8 bases, with 15 bases between them. CDR3 length equals 13 residues. Study-wide points: Most TCR sequences were rare, but some public TCRs occurred in many donors. More than 150 TCR beta chains were listed as cytomegalovirus-associated. Reports described diagnosis of cytomegalovirus status by the classifier as highly specific and sensitive.

In the case of this clone: What it binds is unknown.

Method: immunoSEQ multiplex PCR; TCRdb's copy keeps in-frame clones and lacks some. Here the sample spans about 240,000 clones, around nine tenths being singletons. The specimen was PBMCs. This TCR was recovered from a man aged 18 to 30 in good health and CMV-seronegative. The chain uses TRBV2 and TRBJ2-3; D remains unclear. CDR3 coding DNA: TGTGCCAGCAGGGGCGAGCCAGAAGGTACGCAGTATTTT. Its protein is CASRGEPEGTQYF. The variable domain in full, completed from reference TRBV2 and TRBJ2-3, reads EPEVTQTPSHQVTQMGQEVILRCVPISNHLYFYWYRQILGQKVEFLVSFYNNEISEKSEIFDDQFSVERPDGSNFTLKIRSTKLEDSAMYFCASRGEPEGTQYFGPGTRLTVL.